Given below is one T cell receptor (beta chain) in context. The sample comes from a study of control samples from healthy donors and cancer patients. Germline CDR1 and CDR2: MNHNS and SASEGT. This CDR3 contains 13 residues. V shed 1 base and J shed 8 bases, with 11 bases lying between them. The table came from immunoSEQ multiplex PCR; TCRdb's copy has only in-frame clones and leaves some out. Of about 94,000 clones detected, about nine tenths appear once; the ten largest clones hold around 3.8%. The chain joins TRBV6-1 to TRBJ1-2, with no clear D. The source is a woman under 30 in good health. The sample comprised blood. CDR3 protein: CASSEGPGGGYTF. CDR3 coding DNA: TGTGCCAGCAGTGAAGGCCCGGGAGGCGGCTACACCTTC.